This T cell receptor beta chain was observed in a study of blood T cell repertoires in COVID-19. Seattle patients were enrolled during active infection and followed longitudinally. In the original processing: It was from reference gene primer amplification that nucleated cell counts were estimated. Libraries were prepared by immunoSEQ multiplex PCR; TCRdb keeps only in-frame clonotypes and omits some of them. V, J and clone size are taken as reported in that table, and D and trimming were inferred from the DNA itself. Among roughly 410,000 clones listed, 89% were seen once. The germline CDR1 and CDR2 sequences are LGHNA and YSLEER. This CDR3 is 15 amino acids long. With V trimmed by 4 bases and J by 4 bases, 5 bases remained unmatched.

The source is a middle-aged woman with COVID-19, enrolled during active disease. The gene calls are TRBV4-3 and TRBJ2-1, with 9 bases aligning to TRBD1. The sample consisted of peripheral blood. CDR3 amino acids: CASSLGTGIYNEQFF. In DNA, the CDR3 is TGCGCCAGCAGCCTAGGGACAGGGATTTACAATGAGCAGTTCTTC.